The 20 T cell receptor beta chains below come from one sample, sequenced in a study of regulatory T cells in long-lasting Graves disease. The time point is: newly diagnosed GD, antithyroid drugs for less than 3 months. PBMC RNA served as the TCR library source. Relying on iRepertoire HTBI primers and Arm-PCR of CDR3 regions, the team built TCR beta libraries. TCRdb called the multiplex PCR reads again in MiXCR, with one record for every CDR3 protein. Here the sample spans roughly 610,000 distinct CDR3 sequences, around 15% being singletons. The same data also contributed to another study, on T cells in Graves' hyperthyroidism and ophthalmopathy.

Sample: peripheral blood mononuclear cells (PBMCs), taken at new diagnosis, from a patient treated with antithyroid drugs. The origin of the receptors is a man between 18 and 29 years old with Graves disease.

The chain couples TRBV28 to TRBJ1-4; no clear D. Germline assignment: CDR1 MDHEN and CDR2 SYDVKM. The CDR3 covers 16 residues. Trimming took off 4 bases at V and 0 bases at J, with 12 bases between the two ends. DNA for the CDR3: TGTGCCAGCAGTTCTCGTCTATTTGCAACTAATGAAAAACTGTTTTTT. Translation: CASSSRLFATNEKLFF.

This clonotype was detected many times. The chain has TRBV7-2 and TRBJ1-4; 12 nucleotides agree with TRBD1. This CDR3 has 17 amino acids. The ends lost 5 bases at V and 2 bases at J; junction bases unmatched: 6. Germline lookup yields CDR1 SGHTA and CDR2 FQGNSA. The CDR3 DNA follows: TGTGCCAGCAGCCTGGGACAGGGGGCGTTTACTAATGAAAAACTGTTTTTT. This codes for CASSLGQGAFTNEKLFF.

Details on this clonotype: The junction and the germline gene differ at one end; a read error may be behind it. The genes are TRBV12-3 or TRBV12-4 and TRBJ1-5, with D perhaps matching TRBD1 (5 bases). This CDR3 contains 14 residues. Here the CDR3 reads CASGFWGIGQPQHF. The CDR3 region has the DNA TGTGCCAGCGGTTTTTGGGGGATCGGCCAGCCCCAGCATTTT.

The table lists this clonotype with a few counts. The genes are TRBV7-2 and TRBJ2-1; D perhaps matches TRBD2 (6 bases). This CDR3 has 14 residues. Germline values: CDR1 SGHTA, CDR2 FQGNSA. V was pared by 7 bases and J by 4 bases, with 14 bases between. The DNA for the CDR3 is TGTGCCAGCACCTCTCCCGGGGGTTACAATGAGCAGTTCTTC. Its protein is CASTSPGGYNEQFF.

V is TRBV3-1 and J is TRBJ2-7, with TRBD1 as a possible D gene (7 bases). Trimming pared 4 bases from V and 1 base from J, leaving 14 bases between. Germline lookup yields CDR1 LGHDT and CDR2 YNNKEL (reference sequence). There are 15 residues in the CDR3. In DNA form, the CDR3 reads TGTGCCAGCAGCCGGGCGGAGGGACAGTCCTACGAGCAGTACTTC. It specifies CASSRAEGQSYEQYF.

This clonotype came up once. This chain links TRBV5-1 with TRBJ2-1; 8 bases are shared with TRBD2. This CDR3 contains 13 residues. From germline, CDR1 is SGHRS and CDR2 YFSETQ. The V gene end was trimmed by 6 bases and the J gene end by 7 bases; junction bases not matched to a gene: 6. CDR3 in amino acids: CASNSGTRNEQFF. The CDR3 bases are TGCGCCAGCAACTCCGGGACTAGGAATGAGCAGTTCTTC.

The V call is TRBV3-1, the J call TRBJ1-4; D unresolved. Trimming removed 6 bases at V and 3 bases at J, with 8 bases between. Germline V gene data show CDR1 as LGHDT and CDR2 as YNNKEL (reference sequence). CDR3 size: 13 residues. The DNA of the CDR3 is TGTGCCAGCAGAGACGGGGCTAATGAAAAACTGTTTTTT. It translates to CASRDGANEKLFF.

This chain uses TRBV7-9 with TRBJ2-1; the D gene is possibly TRBD2 (5 bases). Looked up from germline, CDR1 is SEHNR and CDR2 is FQNEAQ (reference sequence). This CDR3 comprises 11 residues. V lost 4 bases to trimming and J lost 15 bases, with 13 bases between them. CDR3 nucleotides: TGTGCCAGCAGCTCTGGAGGACCACGGTTCTTC. Translation gives CASSSGGPRFF.

The chain recombines TRBV30 with TRBJ1-1, with 7 bases identical to TRBD1. The CDR3 is 13 amino acids. The V and J ends lost 3 bases and 3 bases, in that order; junction bases with no gene match: 4. Germline V lookup: CDR1 GTSNPN, CDR2 SVGIG (reference sequence). CDR3 coding DNA: TGTGCCTGGAGAAGGGGGCTGTACACTGAAGCTTTCTTT. Its protein product is CAWRRGLYTEAFF.

Concerning this clonotype itself: A much more abundant neighbour one base away suggests this may be a read error. The V call is TRBV20-1, the J call TRBJ2-2; no reliable D call. This CDR3 spans 12 amino acids. Germline V gives CDR1 DFQATT, CDR2 SNEGSKA (reference sequence). CDR3 in DNA: TGCAGTGCTAGTCCTCGCACCAGGGAGCTGTTTTTT. It codes for CSASPRTRELFF.

This clonotype came up many times. The CDR3 loop is CASSHSGQTYEQYF. DNA of the CDR3: TGTGCCAGCAGCCACAGTGGACAGACTTACGAGCAGTACTTC. The V and J genes are TRBV11-2 and TRBJ2-7, with D possibly matching TRBD1 (6 bases). CDR3 length: 14 amino acids. Trimming took 5 bases from V and 4 from J, leaving 15 bases between them. From germline, CDR1 is SGHAT and CDR2 FQNNGV.

This chain links TRBV4-1 with TRBJ1-3; D unresolved. V was pared by 4 bases and J by 6 bases, with 16 bases between. This CDR3 is built from 15 residues. Germline CDR1 and CDR2: MGHRA and YSYEKL. CDR3 nucleotides: TGCGCCAGCAGCCCAAAGGTCCCTTTCCTAAACACCATATATTTT. Translated, it gives CASSPKVPFLNTIYF.

The sample holds many counts of this clonotype. The chain uses TRBV2 and TRBJ2-5, with 13 bases fitting TRBD2. The junction had 11 bases not matched to a gene; V was cut back by 8 bases and J by 2 bases. The CDR3 loop spans 17 amino acids. Looked up from germline, CDR1 is SNHLY and CDR2 is FYNNEI. CDR3 sequence reads: CASSGTSGTFSQETQYF. CDR3 in DNA: TGTGCCAGCTCCGGGACTAGCGGGACATTTAGTCAAGAGACCCAGTACTTC.

In its sample, this clonotype was seen a few times. The CDR3 region has the DNA TGTGCCAGCAGAGACAGGGTACCGGGTGAGCAGTTCTTC. Translated: CASRDRVPGEQFF. This rearrangement joins TRBV6-1 to TRBJ2-1; 7 nucleotides line up with TRBD1. The length of the CDR3 is 13 residues. The V gene end was trimmed by 6 bases and the J gene end by 9 bases; junction bases not matched to a gene: 8. CDR1 and CDR2 (germline): MNHNS, SASEGT.

V is TRBV20-1 and J is TRBJ2-7; no definite D call. V was shortened by 6 bases and J by 4 bases, with 16 bases between the two germline ends. The CDR3 sequence is 13 residues long. Per germline, CDR1 DFQATT and CDR2 SNEGSKA (reference sequence). CDR3 nucleotide sequence: TGCAGTGCGTATCCGATTATCTATTACGAGCAGTACTTC. Translated: CSAYPIIYYEQYF.

There are a few counts of this clonotype. CDR3: CASSVLQAGELFF. CDR3 DNA sequence: TGCGCCAGCAGTGTATTGCAGGCCGGGGAGCTGTTTTTT. The chain is built from TRBV10-2 and TRBJ2-2; D remains unclear. The CDR3 runs 13 residues. CDR1 is WSHSY and CDR2 is SAAADI in the germline V gene. V was clipped by 4 bases and J by 6 bases, with 9 bases between them.

This clonotype appeared many times. This chain connects TRBV9 to TRBJ2-7; no reliable D call. Trimming shortened V by 4 bases and J by 0 bases, and 11 bases separated the two germline ends. The CDR3 extends over 14 amino acids. CDR1 is SGDLS and CDR2 is YYNGEE in the germline V gene. This chain's CDR3 is CASSTDHSSYEQYF. The CDR3, as DNA: TGTGCCAGCAGCACCGACCATAGCTCCTACGAGCAGTACTTC.

The chain couples TRBV6-1 to TRBJ2-7; possibly TRBD1 or TRBD2 for D (5 bases each). There are 15 residues in the CDR3. The V gene lost 1 base and the J gene lost 5 bases, with 15 bases spanning the gap. The germline V gene encodes CDR1 MNHNS and CDR2 SASEGT. The CDR3 region has the DNA TGTGCCAGCAGTGAAGAACCGGGACCCCTCGACGAGCAGTACTTC. Translated: CASSEEPGPLDEQYF.

This clonotype was picked up many times. The chain employs TRBV15 and TRBJ2-3; no firm D call. CDR1 is LNHNV and CDR2 is YYDKDF in the germline V gene (reference sequence). There are 14 residues in the CDR3. Between the trimmed V and J ends, which lost 0 bases and 3 bases, there was a span of 7 bases. CDR3 sequence (DNA): TGTGCCACCAGCAGAGATCCCAGGACAGATACGCAGTATTTT. It specifies CATSRDPRTDTQYF.

V is TRBV9 and J is TRBJ1-4, with 9 bases identical to TRBD1. CDR1 is SGDLS, CDR2 YYNGEE, per germline. CDR3 length: 15 amino acids. The V gene end was trimmed by 4 bases and the J gene end by 4 bases; junction bases not matched to a gene: 5. CDR3 region: CASSRTGGRNEKLFF. The CDR3 DNA is TGTGCCAGCAGCAGAACAGGGGGCCGTAATGAAAAACTGTTTTTT.